These 7 T cell receptor beta chains came from one sample sequenced in a study of blood T cell repertoires in COVID-19. Generated by immunoSEQ multiplex PCR, the TCRdb table keeps only in-frame clones and is missing some. The sample has 91,000 or so clones, 85% to 90% seen once. Sequencing used peripheral blood. The receptors stem from a human donor in a cohort sampled during active COVID-19.

The gene calls are TRBV6-5 and TRBJ2-5; D possibly corresponds to TRBD2 (5 bases). There are 14 residues in the CDR3. Germline CDR1 reads MNHEY; CDR2 reads SVGAGI. Deletions cut 5 bases from V and 4 bases from J, with 14 bases between. The CDR3 reads CASSPSNGGETQYF. For the CDR3, the DNA is TGTGCCAGCAGTCCATCGAACGGAGGAGAGACCCAGTACTTC.

The chain links TRBV11-2 to TRBJ1-5; D call uncertain. CDR3 length: 15 residues. From germline, CDR1 is SGHAT and CDR2 FQNNGV. V lost 1 base and J 1 base, leaving 8 bases between the germline ends. The CDR3, as DNA: TGTGCCAGCAGCTTAGGGGCGGGGAGCAATCAGCCCCAGCATTTT. Its protein product is CASSLGAGSNQPQHF.

The gene calls are TRBV5-1 and TRBJ1-2, with D perhaps TRBD1 (5 bases). V was trimmed by 2 bases and J by 4 bases, leaving 9 bases between them. Per the germline V gene, CDR1 is SGHRS and CDR2 is YFSETQ. The CDR3 spans 13 residues. The CDR3 DNA reads TGCGCCAGCAGCTTAACCCAGGGCTATGGCTACACCTTC. This translates into CASSLTQGYGYTF. Looking up the rest from reference TRBV5-1 and TRBJ1-2 gives the full variable domain: KAGVTQTPRYLIKTRGQQVTLSCSPISGHRSVSWYQQTPGQGLQFLFEYFSETQRNKGNFPGRFSGRQFSNSRSEMNVSTLELGDSALYLCASSLTQGYGYTFGSGTRLTVV.

V usage is TRBV6-1 and J usage is TRBJ1-1; no clear D. The V end was cut by 1 base, the J end by 1 base, with 7 bases between. The CDR3 sequence is 14 residues long. Germline CDR1 is MNHNS and CDR2 is SASEGT. The CDR3 here is CASSEGRGNTEAFF. Here the CDR3 DNA reads TGTGCCAGCAGTGAAGGACGGGGGAACACTGAAGCTTTCTTT.

The gene calls are TRBV5-1 and TRBJ2-7; the match to TRBD2 covers 11 bases. V was pared by 4 bases and J by 7 bases, with 4 bases of the junction left unmatched. CDR1 and CDR2 from the germline V gene are SGHRS and YFSETQ. The length of the CDR3 is 13 residues. CDR3 sequence: CASSPGTSGEQYF. CDR3 bases: TGCGCCAGCAGCCCTGGGACTAGCGGTGAGCAGTACTTC.

This chain uses TRBV5-1 with TRBJ2-1; TRBD1 is a possible D gene (6 bases). CDR1 SGHRS and CDR2 YFSETQ come from the germline V gene. The ends were cut back, 1 base at V and 5 bases at J, with 13 bases in the middle. CDR3 length: 15 amino acids. CDR3 bases: TGCGCCAGCAGCTTGTCAGGGGCTTTGGACAATGAGCAGTTCTTC. It yields the protein CASSLSGALDNEQFF.

J is TRBJ2-7 and V is TRBV18; 9 positions match TRBD2. Germline V gene data show CDR1 as KGHSH and CDR2 as LQKENI. With V trimmed by 1 base and J by 4 bases, 2 bases remained unmatched. The CDR3 runs 14 residues. CDR3 loop: CASSPLAGVYEQYF. The CDR3 region has the DNA TGTGCCAGCTCACCACTAGCGGGAGTATACGAGCAGTACTTC.